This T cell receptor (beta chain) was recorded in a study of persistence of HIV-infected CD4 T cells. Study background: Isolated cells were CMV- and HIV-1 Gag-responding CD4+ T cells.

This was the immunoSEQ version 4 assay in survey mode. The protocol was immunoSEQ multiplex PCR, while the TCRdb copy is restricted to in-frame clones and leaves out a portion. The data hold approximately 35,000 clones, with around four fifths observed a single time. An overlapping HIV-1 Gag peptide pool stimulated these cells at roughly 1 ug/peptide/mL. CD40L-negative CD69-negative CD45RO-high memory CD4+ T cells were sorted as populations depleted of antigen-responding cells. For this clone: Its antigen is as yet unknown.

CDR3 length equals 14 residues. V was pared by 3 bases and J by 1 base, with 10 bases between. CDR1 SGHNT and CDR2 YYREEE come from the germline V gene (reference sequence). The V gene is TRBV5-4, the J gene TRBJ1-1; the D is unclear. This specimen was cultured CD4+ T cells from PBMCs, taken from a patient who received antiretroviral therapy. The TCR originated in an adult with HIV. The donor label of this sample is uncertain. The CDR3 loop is CASSSPHQNTEAFF. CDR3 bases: TGTGCCAGCAGCTCCCCTCACCAGAACACTGAAGCTTTCTTT.